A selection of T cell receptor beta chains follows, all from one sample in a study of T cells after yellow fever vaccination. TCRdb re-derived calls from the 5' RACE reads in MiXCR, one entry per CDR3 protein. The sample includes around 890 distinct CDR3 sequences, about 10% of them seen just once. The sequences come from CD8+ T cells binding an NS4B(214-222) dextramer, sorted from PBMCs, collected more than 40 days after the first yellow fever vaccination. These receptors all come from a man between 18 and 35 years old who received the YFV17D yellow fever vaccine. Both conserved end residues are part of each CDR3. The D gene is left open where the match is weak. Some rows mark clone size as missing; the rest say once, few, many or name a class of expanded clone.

CASSQEATSGGNEQFF	TGTGCCAGCAGCCAAGAAGCGACTAGCGGGGGCAATGAGCAGTTCTTC	TRBJ2-1	medium-sized	TRBD2	TRBV4-2
CASTPAPNTEAFF	TGTGCCAGCACCCCGGCCCCTAACACTGAAGCTTTCTTT	TRBJ1-1	medium-sized	NA	TRBV2
CASSLQGTYNEQFF	TGTGCCAGCAGCTTACAGGGGACCTACAATGAGCAGTTCTTC	TRBJ2-1	medium-sized	NA	TRBV7-6
CAISLAGGNNEQFF	TGTGCCATTTCGCTAGCGGGGGGGAACAATGAGCAGTTCTTC	TRBJ2-1	medium-sized	TRBD2	TRBV15
CASSGGTHYNEQFF	TGTGCCAGCAGCGGGGGGACACACTACAATGAGCAGTTCTTC	TRBJ2-1	medium-sized	NA	TRBV9
CASSLVRDQHEQYF	TGTGCCAGCAGCTTAGTAAGAGATCAGCACGAGCAGTACTTC	TRBJ2-7	NA	NA	TRBV7-6
CASRSLQGNQPQHF	TGTGCCAGCAGATCACTACAGGGCAATCAGCCCCAGCATTTT	TRBJ1-5	medium-sized	NA	TRBV6-2/TRBV6-3
CASSLNAESSGYTF	TGTGCCAGCAGTTTAAATGCCGAGTCTAGCGGCTACACCTTC	TRBJ1-2	medium-sized	NA	TRBV27
CSVPTSGGYNEQFF	TGCAGTGTCCCGACTAGCGGGGGCTACAATGAGCAGTTCTTC	TRBJ2-1	medium-sized	TRBD2	TRBV20-1
CASRWGGNSPLHF	TGTGCCAGTAGATGGGGTGGTAATTCACCCCTCCACTTT	TRBJ1-6	medium-sized	NA	TRBV19
CASSPADSYEQYF	TGCGCCAGCAGCCCGGCGGACTCCTACGAGCAGTACTTC	TRBJ2-7	medium-sized	NA	TRBV4-3
CASSADRVITGELFF	TGTGCCAGCAGCGCCGACAGGGTGATCACCGGGGAGCTGTTTTTT	TRBJ2-2	medium-sized	TRBD1	TRBV9
CASSEFPPPLHF	TGTGCCAGCAGTGAATTCCCGCCACCCCTCCACTTT	TRBJ1-6	medium-sized	NA	TRBV2
CASSLESIGNQPQHF	TGTGCCAGCAGCTTGGAATCCATTGGGAATCAGCCCCAGCATTTT	TRBJ1-5	many	NA	TRBV5-5
CASSEGPNYTEAFF	TGTGCCAGCAGCGAGGGACCTAACTACACTGAAGCTTTCTTT	TRBJ1-1	medium-sized	NA	TRBV9
CATSRSKAYEQYF	TGTGCCACCAGCAGGTCCAAAGCCTACGAGCAGTACTTC	TRBJ2-7	medium-sized	NA	TRBV15
CASVGGVSYNEQFF	TGTGCCAGCGTAGGTGGGGTCTCCTACAATGAGCAGTTCTTC	TRBJ2-1	NA	NA	TRBV9
CASSTTGAYEQYF	TGTGCCAGTAGTACAACAGGGGCCTACGAGCAGTACTTC	TRBJ2-7	many	TRBD1	TRBV19
CASSEQGAYGYTF	TGTGCCAGCAGTGAGCAGGGGGCTTATGGCTACACCTTC	TRBJ1-2	medium-sized	TRBD1	TRBV6-1
CAIEGSNTGELFF	TGCGCCATAGAAGGATCGAACACCGGGGAGCTGTTTTTT	TRBJ2-2	medium-sized	NA	TRBV4-1
CASSVGAGAANTEAFF	TGTGCCAGCAGCGTAGGTGCAGGGGCAGCGAACACTGAAGCTTTCTTT	TRBJ1-1	large	NA	TRBV7-6
CASSQQGNYGYTF	TGCGCCAGCAGCCAACAGGGTAACTATGGCTACACCTTC	TRBJ1-2	medium-sized	NA	TRBV4-1
CSAPRRTDEQFF	TGCAGTGCCCCGAGACGGACGGATGAGCAGTTCTTC	TRBJ2-1	large	NA	TRBV20-1
CASSHPGAEQFF	TGTGCCAGCAGCCACCCCGGGGCAGAACAGTTCTTC	TRBJ2-1	many	NA	TRBV4-2
CASSPISGGYYEQYF	TGTGCCAGCAGCCCCATAAGCGGGGGGTACTACGAGCAGTACTTC	TRBJ2-7	medium-sized	TRBD2	TRBV9
CASSKGGEAYEQYF	TGTGCCAGCAGTAAGGGGGGCGAAGCCTACGAGCAGTACTTC	TRBJ2-7	medium-sized	NA	TRBV12-3/TRBV12-4
CASSRERDSYYEQYF	TGCGCCAGCAGCCGGGAGAGGGACTCCTACTACGAGCAGTACTTC	TRBJ2-7	medium-sized	NA	TRBV5-1
CACTKDSPVYNEQFF	TGTGCCTGCACCAAAGATTCCCCAGTCTACAATGAGCAGTTCTTC	TRBJ2-1	NA	NA	TRBV3-1
CARYWERVFEAFF	TGTGCCAGATACTGGGAACGGGTTTTCGAAGCTTTCTTT	TRBJ1-1	few	NA	TRBV11-1
CATGGRTGGELFF	TGTGCCACCGGAGGACGGACGGGCGGGGAGCTGTTTTTT	TRBJ2-2	medium-sized	NA	TRBV15
CASSQGGSSQAFF	TGTGCCAGCAGCCAAGGGGGCTCTTCGCAGGCTTTCTTT	TRBJ1-1	large	TRBD1	TRBV6-5
CATSPTGTGAYGYTF	TGTGCCACCTCCCCGACCGGGACAGGCGCCTATGGCTACACCTTC	TRBJ1-2	few	TRBD1	TRBV3-1
CASSFTGNTEAFF	TGTGCCAGCAGTTTTACAGGGAACACTGAAGCTTTCTTT	TRBJ1-1	medium-sized	NA	TRBV27
CASSHYPGTGSDGYTF	TGTGCCAGCAGCCACTACCCCGGGACAGGGAGCGATGGCTACACCTTC	TRBJ1-2	medium-sized	TRBD1	TRBV3-1
CASSPTANTEAFF	TGTGCCAGCAGCCCTACAGCGAACACTGAAGCTTTCTTT	TRBJ1-1	medium-sized	NA	TRBV11-2
CASSAAGNQPQHF	TGTGCCAGCAGCGCAGCCGGGAATCAGCCCCAGCATTTT	TRBJ1-5	medium-sized	NA	TRBV11-2
CSAGTGFLNSPLHF	TGCAGTGCTGGTACAGGGTTCCTTAATTCACCCCTCCACTTT	TRBJ1-6	medium-sized	NA	TRBV20-1
CSAPTSGGANEQFF	TGCAGTGCTCCGACTAGCGGGGGGGCTAATGAGCAGTTCTTC	TRBJ2-1	large	TRBD2	TRBV20-1
CASRGRNTEAFF	TGTGCCAGCCGAGGCCGGAACACTGAAGCTTTCTTT	TRBJ1-1	NA	NA	TRBV13
CASILAGFYEQYF	TGTGCCAGCATCCTAGCGGGGTTCTACGAGCAGTACTTC	TRBJ2-7	many	TRBD2	TRBV6-1
CASSVERETYEQYF	TGCGCCAGCAGTGTTGAGCGGGAAACTTACGAGCAGTACTTC	TRBJ2-7	medium-sized	TRBD2	TRBV10-2
CSVPTSGGENIQYF	TGCAGTGTTCCGACTAGCGGGGGGGAAAACATTCAGTACTTC	TRBJ2-4	large	TRBD2	TRBV20-1
CASSPRTGNTEAFF	TGCGCCAGCAGTCCAAGGACAGGGAACACTGAAGCTTTCTTT	TRBJ1-1	many	TRBD1	TRBV4-3
CASSSGGGGYNEQFF	TGTGCCAGCAGTAGCGGGGGTGGTGGCTACAATGAGCAGTTCTTC	TRBJ2-1	NA	TRBD2	TRBV9
CASSYLQTANYEQYF	TGTGCCAGCAGTTACCTACAGACCGCCAACTACGAGCAGTACTTC	TRBJ2-7	medium-sized	NA	TRBV6-5
CASSPGLAGGNEQFF	TGTGCCAGCAGCCCGGGACTAGCGGGGGGGAATGAGCAGTTCTTC	TRBJ2-1	medium-sized	TRBD2	TRBV5-6
CASSEALPGAYGYTF	TGTGCCAGCAGTGAAGCGCTTCCGGGGGCCTATGGCTACACCTTC	TRBJ1-2	many	NA	TRBV6-1
CASSLMTGGETQYF	TGCGCCAGCAGCTTGATGACGGGAGGCGAGACCCAGTACTTC	TRBJ2-5	NA	TRBD2	TRBV5-1
CASSSGGVYEQYF	TGTGCCAGCAGCTCCGGAGGCGTCTACGAGCAGTACTTC	TRBJ2-7	medium-sized	NA	TRBV7-8
CASSFTGTGYNEQFF	TGTGCCAGCAGCTTTACCGGGACAGGGTACAATGAGCAGTTCTTC	TRBJ2-1	medium-sized	TRBD1	TRBV9
CASCQDSPVYNEQFF	TGTGCCTCCTGCCAAGATTCCCCAGTCTACAATGAGCAGTTCTTC	TRBJ2-1	few	NA	TRBV3-2
CASSPWTGYKAFF	TGCGCCAGCAGCCCCTGGACAGGGTATAAAGCTTTCTTT	TRBJ1-1	medium-sized	TRBD1	TRBV4-3
CTCCRDSAYEQYF	TGTACCTGCTGCCGTGACAGCGCCTACGAGCAGTACTTC	TRBJ2-7	NA	NA	TRBV12-3/TRBV12-4
CASSYERGGTEAFF	TGTGCCAGCAGTTACGAGAGGGGCGGCACTGAAGCTTTCTTT	TRBJ1-1	medium-sized	NA	TRBV6-5
CASSNTDTQYF	TGTGCCAGCAGTAACACAGATACGCAGTATTTT	TRBJ2-3	medium-sized	NA	TRBV5-6
CASSPPAGASTEAFF	TGTGCCAGCAGCCCCCCCGCCGGGGCGAGCACTGAAGCTTTCTTT	TRBJ1-1	medium-sized	NA	TRBV9